This T cell receptor (beta chain) came from a study of blood T cell repertoires in COVID-19. For the study at large: From the United States, Italy and Spain came samples of acute and convalescent COVID-19. PBMCs, B-cell-depleted T cells, or T cells were the source of the cDNA or gDNA that made up the material.

In the original workflow: It was from reference gene primer amplification that nucleated cell counts were estimated. Some clones are missing from TCRdb's copy, which holds only in-frame ones; the method was immunoSEQ multiplex PCR. V, J and clone size derive from that table, while D and trimming were established from the DNA sequence. The sample has some 250,000 clones, about 81% seen once. The clonotype originates from a woman aged 55-69 years with active or convalescent COVID-19. Sequencing was performed on peripheral blood.

The CDR3 protein is CASSAPGTGGYNEQFF. The CDR3 nucleotides read TGTGCCAGCAGCGCACCCGGGACAGGGGGGTACAATGAGCAGTTCTTC. The chain combines TRBV7-2 with TRBJ2-1; 11 bases line up with TRBD1. V gave up 5 bases and J gave up 4 bases; unmatched junction bases: 7. Germline CDR1 is SGHTA and CDR2 is FQGNSA. The CDR3 has 16 residues.